The 14 T cell receptor beta chains listed next were all sequenced from one sample in a study of CD8 T cells in Susac syndrome. A quantity of about 0.5 to 1 ug RNA underwent reverse transcription using random hexamers. TCRdb itself ran the immunoSEQ multiplex PCR reads through MiXCR, one entry per CDR3 protein. This table holds about 69,000 distinct CDR3 sequences, 91% found once. The sequenced sample consisted of CD8+ T cells from PBMCs. These receptors all stem from a human donor with multiple sclerosis.

The CDR3 protein is CASSEGQAPNQPQHF. Here the CDR3 DNA reads TGTGCCAGCAGTGAAGGACAGGCCCCCAATCAGCCCCAGCATTTT. The chain recombines TRBV2 with TRBJ1-5, with TRBD1 as a possible D gene (6 bases). V lost 1 base, J lost 3 bases, and 10 bases lay in between. Looked up from germline, CDR1 is SNHLY and CDR2 is FYNNEI. CDR3 length: 15 residues.

V gene TRBV19 combines with J gene TRBJ2-7; weak D call: TRBD2 (5 bases). This CDR3 has 15 residues. The germline V and J ends were trimmed by 3 bases and 3 bases, with 15 bases remaining between them. CDR1 and CDR2 from the germline V gene are LNHDA and SQIVND (reference sequence). This chain's CDR3 is CASSISLALDYEQYF. The CDR3, as DNA: TGTGCCAGTAGTATCTCGCTAGCTCTGGACTACGAGCAGTACTTC.

The CDR3 region is CASSQLAGYEQYF. The CDR3 DNA is TGCGCCAGCAGCCAACTAGCGGGATACGAGCAGTACTTC. The V and J genes are TRBV4-1 and TRBJ2-7; 9 bases map to TRBD2. Per the germline V gene, CDR1 is MGHRA and CDR2 is YSYEKL. V was clipped by 2 bases and J by 4 bases; unmatched bases: 0. This CDR3 spans 13 amino acids.

The chain links TRBV5-6 to TRBJ2-1; D gene ambiguous. Germline CDR1 reads SGHDT; CDR2 reads YYEEEE. Deletions cut 3 bases from V and 0 bases from J, with 7 bases between. This CDR3 region has 14 residues. The CDR3 coding sequence is TGTGCCAGCAGCTATGTCGGCTCCTACAATGAGCAGTTCTTC. As protein: CASSYVGSYNEQFF. Filled out from reference TRBV5-6 and TRBJ2-1, the complete variable domain reads DAGVTQSPTHLIKTRGQQVTLRCSPKSGHDTVSWYQQALGQGPQFIFQYYEEEERQRGNFPDRFSGHQFPNYSSELNVNALLLGDSALYLCASSYVGSYNEQFFGPGTRLTVL.

The chain couples TRBV29-1 to TRBJ1-3, with a tentative D call TRBD1 (6 bases). The CDR3 sequence is 17 residues long. The V end lost 0 bases, the J end lost 2 bases, and 17 bases lay between the germline ends. The V gene's germline CDR1 is SQVTM and CDR2 ANQGSEA. For the CDR3, the DNA is TGCAGCGTTGAAGATCCGGGGGCGGCAGGGACTGGAAACACCATATATTTT. This codes for CSVEDPGAAGTGNTIYF. Complete variable domain (other parts from reference TRBV29-1 and TRBJ1-3): SAVISQKPSRDICQRGTSLTIQCQVDSQVTMMFWYRQQPGQSLTLIATANQGSEATYESGFVIDKFPISRPNLTFSTLTVSNMSPEDSSIYLCSVEDPGAAGTGNTIYFGEGSWLTVV.

The table lists this clonotype with a few counts. V gene TRBV19 combines with J gene TRBJ1-2, with D unclear. V was cut by 6 bases and J by 3 bases, with 8 bases left in between. The CDR3 sequence is 12 residues long. The V gene's germline CDR1 is LNHDA and CDR2 SQIVND (reference sequence). The CDR3 loop is CASSVSYYGYTF. The CDR3 region has the DNA TGTGCCAGTAGCGTCAGTTACTATGGCTACACCTTC.

The V call is TRBV19, the J call TRBJ2-5; D ambiguous. The CDR3 sequence is 13 residues long. V lost 1 base, J lost 5 bases, and 8 bases lay in between. Per the germline V gene, CDR1 is LNHDA and CDR2 is SQIVND (reference sequence). The CDR3 protein is CASSIALLETQYF. As DNA, the CDR3 is TGTGCCAGTAGTATAGCACTATTGGAGACCCAGTACTTC.

The chain employs TRBV16 and TRBJ1-1, with D unresolved. CDR1 is KGHSY, CDR2 FQNENV, per germline. This CDR3 spans 15 amino acids. With 5 bases removed from V and 5 bases from J, the gap between germline ends came to 18 bases. CDR3 coding DNA: TGTGCCAGCAGCTCGCCCGTGACTTCGGGGACTGAAGCTTTCTTT. This sequence encodes CASSSPVTSGTEAFF.

The rearrangement links TRBV9 to TRBJ2-3, with D possibly called TRBD1 or TRBD2 (5 bases each). V lost 3 bases and J 4 bases, leaving 9 bases between the germline ends. Germline CDR1 SGDLS, CDR2 YYNGEE. The CDR3 covers 13 residues. The DNA of the CDR3 is TGTGCCAGCAGCGGAGGGGCGCCAGATACGCAGTATTTT. This translates into CASSGGAPDTQYF. Using reference TRBV9 and TRBJ2-3 for the parts outside the CDR3, the full variable domain is DSGVTQTPKHLITATGQRVTLRCSPRSGDLSVYWYQQSLDQGLQFLIQYYNGEERAKGNILERFSAQQFPDLHSELNLSSLELGDSALYFCASSGGAPDTQYFGPGTRLTVL.

The V gene is TRBV5-1, the J gene TRBJ2-5; D perhaps matches TRBD1 (6 bases). This CDR3 spans 14 amino acids. CDR1 is SGHRS, CDR2 YFSETQ, per germline. Between the trimmed V and J ends, which lost 5 bases and 2 bases, there was a span of 13 bases. The chain's CDR3 is CASSFTGTQETQYF. Written as DNA, the CDR3 is TGCGCCAGCAGTTTCACCGGGACACAAGAGACCCAGTACTTC.

CDR3 residues: CASSLLGRGNSPLHF. The CDR3 DNA reads as TGTGCCAGCAGCTTATTAGGGCGGGGAAATTCACCCCTCCACTTT. The chain uses TRBV11-2 and TRBJ1-6; D unresolved. Germline V lookup: CDR1 SGHAT, CDR2 FQNNGV. V dropped 2 bases and J dropped 7 bases, with 12 bases sitting between them. The CDR3 sequence is 15 residues long.

CDR3 nucleotide sequence: TGTGCCAGTAGTGGACTTTTAGGCACAGATACGCAGTATTTT. Translation: CASSGLLGTDTQYF. The genes are TRBV19 and TRBJ2-3; maybe TRBD2 (5 bases). The V gene's germline CDR1 is LNHDA and CDR2 SQIVND (reference sequence). Trimming cost V 5 bases and J 1 base, with 10 bases left between them. The CDR3 contains 14 residues.

The chain has TRBV3-1 and TRBJ2-7, with D hard to call. The CDR3 covers 14 residues. Germline assignment: CDR1 LGHDT and CDR2 YNNKEL (reference sequence). V was shortened by 1 base and J by 0 bases, with 7 bases between the two germline ends. The CDR3 region has the DNA TGTGCCAGCAGCCAAGGCCCCATCTCCTACGAGCAGTACTTC. Translating it yields CASSQGPISYEQYF.

CDR3 region: CASSLGTAYTGELFF. For the CDR3, the DNA is TGTGCCAGCAGTTTAGGGACAGCCTACACCGGGGAGCTGTTTTTT. V gene TRBV27 combines with J gene TRBJ2-2, with 7 bases that match TRBD1. The germline V gene has CDR1 MNHEY and CDR2 SMNVEV (reference sequence). V was clipped by 2 bases and J by 3 bases; unmatched bases: 3. There are 15 residues in the CDR3.